The source of this T cell receptor (beta chain) is a study of T cells in Graves' hyperthyroidism and ophthalmopathy. It was RNA transcripts that yielded the amplified TCR beta CDR3 regions. An initial round of RT-PCR targeting the TCR CDR3 relied on the HTBI primer set. TCRdb ran MiXCR on the multiplex PCR reads and lists one entry per CDR3 protein. The data show hundreds of thousands of distinct CDR3 sequences, around 16% seen once. The CDR3 totals 12 residues. The ends were cut back, 7 bases at V and 6 bases at J, with 13 bases in the middle. Germline V gene sequence: CDR1 MDHEN, CDR2 SYDVKM. This clonotype showed up many times.

The TCR originated in a young woman with Graves' hyperthyroidism. The rearrangement uses TRBV28 and TRBJ2-7; possibly TRBD1 or TRBD2 for D (5 bases each). The specimen sequenced was blood. The CDR3 is CASTNERGEQYF. CDR3 nucleotides: TGTGCCAGCACCAATGAGAGGGGCGAGCAGTACTTC.